This T cell receptor (beta chain) was identified in a study of identical twins. Study results and caveats: With abundant cord blood beta clonotypes, insertions were fewer; memory repertoires showed no such pattern.

The CDR3 contains 16 residues. V dropped 0 bases and J dropped 4; count of bases not matched to a gene: 1. In germline, CDR1 is LGHNA, CDR2 YNFKEQ. TCRdb ran MiXCR on the 5' RACE reads and lists one entry per CDR3 protein. Found here are approximately 210,000 distinct CDR3 sequences, 6.5% to 8% of them singletons; the top ten hold about 14%. This clonotype was observed a few times. Its antigen remains unidentified. The sample was also linked to a second study, of T cells expressing NK-cell markers. This second report adds: Dominant NKG2C+ clonotypes were found to form roughly 1.0-7.0% of CD8+ T cells in 5 or 6 donors. Uncertainty persisted over the HCMV specificity of expanded NKG2C+ T cell clones.

The specimen was CD8+ T cells sorted from blood. The V call is TRBV4-2, the J call TRBJ2-7; TRBD2 matches at 15 bases. The sequence was obtained from a young woman in good health. The CDR3 loop is CASSQDGTSGGYEQYF. CDR3 coding DNA: TGTGCCAGCAGCCAAGATGGGACTAGCGGGGGGTACGAGCAGTACTTC.